This entry is about one T cell receptor beta chain. Its target antigen remains unknown. No clone much larger than this one lies a single base away; base qualities are absent. This entry belongs to a study of blood T cell repertoires in COVID-19 (dated by TCRdb to the early 2020s). The study in broad terms: Collaborator samples came from the United States, Italy and Spain and covered acute and convalescent phases of COVID-19. The prospective study material was composed of cDNA or gDNA derived from T cells, B-cell-depleted T cells, or PBMCs. The dataset comprised deeply sampled blood TCRbeta repertoires from subjects exposed to, actively infected with, or recovered from COVID-19. A freely available public database, intended as a resource for researchers studying the immune response to SARS-CoV-2, is where the repertoires were released. The samples were drawn from two sources: the first 160 participants of the ongoing ImmuneRACE study, and 950 to 1,500 subjects contributed by 6 global collaborators. A de-identified subject ID, COVID-19 status, age in years and sex were almost always included in the sample metadata. Where available, HLA class I and class II types were taken from metadata supplied by the sample provider and were not determined by assay-based typing. Overall study outcomes, separate from this receptor: The quantity of clinical and demographic metadata differed by source and by participant and was supplied without curation.

TCRbeta CDR3 regions were amplified from genomic DNA by means of the immunoSEQ Assay, a bias-controlled multiplex PCR. The paper's data handling went like this. Nucleated cell counts per sample were estimated from amplification of reference gene primers within the assay. Sequence reads were collapsed and filtered to measure the absolute abundance of every unique TCRbeta CDR3 rearrangement. For each sample, productive Simpson clonality was calculated as the square root of Simpson's diversity index over productive rearrangements. Imported from immuneACCESS, the table was reduced by TCRdb to in-frame sequences with V and J called. These copies leave out some clones; in studies compared against another copy, an unresolved V gene accounts for under half, and the cause of the remainder is not known. V, J and clone size are taken as reported in that table, and D and trimming were inferred from the DNA itself. Across this sample there are 150,000 to 200,000 clones, with around 89% seen only once. The top ten constitute around 24% of the sample.

The collaborating institutions used their own protocols to collect whole blood in K2EDTA tubes. For TCRbeta analysis, collaborators shipped samples in one of three forms: frozen whole blood, isolated PBMCs, or DNA extracted from either of those sample types. Counted from cysteine to phenylalanine, this CDR3 has 12 amino acids. Solely the CDR3 DNA is kept, with 36 bases framed from the first base. Cut back by 1 base and 2 bases, the V and J ends lie 4 bases apart. Per the germline V gene, SQVTM is the CDR1 and ANQGSEA is the CDR2. The V and J segments used are TRBV29-1 and TRBJ2-3; the D gene cannot be named for sure. The sequencing sample was made of peripheral blood. The source is a man aged 60 to 69 with acute or convalescent COVID-19. CDR3 loop: CSVEGATDTQYF. Read as DNA, the sequence is TGCAGCGTTGAAGGGGCCACAGATACGCAGTATTTT.